This TCR beta chain was documented in a study of T cells in Graves' hyperthyroidism and ophthalmopathy. Study details: Any treatment followed the collection of peripheral blood at initial diagnosis. Overall study results and limits: From stable hyperthyroidism, ophthalmopathy was separated by a 13 V-J model.

This CDR3 is 13 amino acids long. Amplification of TCR beta CDR3 regions used RNA as the template. The HTBI primer set served for first-round RT-PCR of the TCR CDR3. TCRdb redid the calling of the multiplex PCR reads with MiXCR, one entry per CDR3 protein. In the table there are over 300,000 distinct CDR3 sequences, about 14% of which are singletons. In regard to this clonotype: What it binds is unknown. The junction does not match germline at one end; this may be a read error.

Newly diagnosed hyperthyroidism patients aged 18 to 65 years had disease lasting under 2 months. It was 8.5 to 10 ml of fresh peripheral blood that supplied the PBMCs. Sequencing was done on a sample of blood. The receptor was isolated from an older woman with Graves' hyperthyroidism. The genes are TRBV12-3 or TRBV12-4 and TRBJ2-5, with 7 bases fitting TRBD1. CDR3 in amino acids: CASSYRGQETRYF. DNA for the CDR3: TGTGCCAGCAGTTACAGGGGCCAAGAGACCCGGTACTTC.